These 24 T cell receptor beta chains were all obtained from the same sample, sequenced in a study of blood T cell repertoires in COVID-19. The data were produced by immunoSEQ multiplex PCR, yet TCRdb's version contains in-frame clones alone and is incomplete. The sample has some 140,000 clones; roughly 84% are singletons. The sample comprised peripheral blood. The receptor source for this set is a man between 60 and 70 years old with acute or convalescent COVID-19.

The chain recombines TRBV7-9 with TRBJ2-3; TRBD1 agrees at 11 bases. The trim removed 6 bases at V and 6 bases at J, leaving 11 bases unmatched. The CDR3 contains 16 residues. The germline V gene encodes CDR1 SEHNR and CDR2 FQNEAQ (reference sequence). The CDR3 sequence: CASSYWDRGRWDTQYF. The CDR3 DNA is TGTGCCAGCAGTTACTGGGACAGGGGGAGATGGGATACGCAGTATTTT.

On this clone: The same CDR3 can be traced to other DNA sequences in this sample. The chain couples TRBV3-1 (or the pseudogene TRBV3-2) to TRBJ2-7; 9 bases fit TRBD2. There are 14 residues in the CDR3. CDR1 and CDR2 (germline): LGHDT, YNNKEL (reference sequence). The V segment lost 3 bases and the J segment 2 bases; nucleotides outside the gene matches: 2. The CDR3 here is CASSQTSGPYEQYF. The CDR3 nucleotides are TGTGCCAGCAGCCAGACTAGCGGACCCTACGAGCAGTACTTC.

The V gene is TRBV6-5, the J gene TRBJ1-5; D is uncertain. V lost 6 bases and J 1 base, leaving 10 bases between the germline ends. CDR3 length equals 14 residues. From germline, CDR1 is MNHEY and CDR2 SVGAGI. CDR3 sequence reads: CASREGISNQPQHF. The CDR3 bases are TGTGCCAGCAGAGAGGGCATAAGCAATCAGCCCCAGCATTTT.

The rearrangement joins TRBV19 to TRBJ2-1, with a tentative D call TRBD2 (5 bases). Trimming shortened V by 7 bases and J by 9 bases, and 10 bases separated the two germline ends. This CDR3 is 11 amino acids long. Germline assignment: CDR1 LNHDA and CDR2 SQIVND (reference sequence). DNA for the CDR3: TGTGCCAGTAATAACCGGGGTGAGCAGTTCTTC. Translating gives CASNNRGEQFF.

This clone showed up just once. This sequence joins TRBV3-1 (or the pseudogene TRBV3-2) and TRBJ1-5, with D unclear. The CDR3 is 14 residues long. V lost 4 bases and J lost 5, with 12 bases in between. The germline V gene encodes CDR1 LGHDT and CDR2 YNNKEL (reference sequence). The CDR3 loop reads CASSPPGIYQPQHF. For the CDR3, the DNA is TGTGCCAGCAGCCCCCCGGGGATTTATCAGCCCCAGCATTTT.

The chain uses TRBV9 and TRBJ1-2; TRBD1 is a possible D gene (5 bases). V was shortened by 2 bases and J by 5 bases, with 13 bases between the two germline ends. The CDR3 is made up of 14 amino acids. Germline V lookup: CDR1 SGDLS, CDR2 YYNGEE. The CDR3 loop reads CASSVSGGVYGYTF. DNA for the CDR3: TGTGCCAGCAGCGTGAGTGGGGGGGTTTATGGCTACACCTTC.

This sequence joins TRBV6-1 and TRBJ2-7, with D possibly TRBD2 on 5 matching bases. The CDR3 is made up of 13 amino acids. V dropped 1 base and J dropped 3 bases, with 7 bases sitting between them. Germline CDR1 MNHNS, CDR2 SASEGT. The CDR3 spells CASSEGGLYEQYF. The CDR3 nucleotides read TGTGCCAGCAGTGAAGGAGGGCTCTACGAGCAGTACTTC.

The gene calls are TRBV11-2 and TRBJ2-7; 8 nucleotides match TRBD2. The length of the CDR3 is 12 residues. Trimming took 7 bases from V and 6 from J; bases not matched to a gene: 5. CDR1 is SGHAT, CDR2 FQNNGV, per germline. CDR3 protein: CASTRAGVEQYF. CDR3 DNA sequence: TGTGCCAGCACAAGAGCGGGAGTCGAGCAGTACTTC.

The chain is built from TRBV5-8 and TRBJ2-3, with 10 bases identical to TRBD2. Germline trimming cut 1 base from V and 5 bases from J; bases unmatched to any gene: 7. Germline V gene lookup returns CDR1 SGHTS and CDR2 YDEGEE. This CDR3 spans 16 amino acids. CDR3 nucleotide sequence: TGTGCCAGCAGCTTGAAGCGGGGGGGCCTGTTAGATACGCAGTATTTT. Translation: CASSLKRGGLLDTQYF.

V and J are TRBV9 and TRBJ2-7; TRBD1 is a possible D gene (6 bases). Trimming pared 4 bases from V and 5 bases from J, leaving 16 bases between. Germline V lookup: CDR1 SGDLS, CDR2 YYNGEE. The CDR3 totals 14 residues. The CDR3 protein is CASSSQGRLDEQYF. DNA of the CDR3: TGTGCCAGCAGCTCACAGGGACGCTTGGACGAGCAGTACTTC.

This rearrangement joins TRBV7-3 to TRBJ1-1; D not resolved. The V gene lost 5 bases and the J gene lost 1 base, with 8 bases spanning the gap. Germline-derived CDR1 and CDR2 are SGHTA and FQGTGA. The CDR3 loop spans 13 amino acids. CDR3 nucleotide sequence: TGTGCCAGCAGCATTTACAGGAACACTGAAGCTTTCTTT. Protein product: CASSIYRNTEAFF.

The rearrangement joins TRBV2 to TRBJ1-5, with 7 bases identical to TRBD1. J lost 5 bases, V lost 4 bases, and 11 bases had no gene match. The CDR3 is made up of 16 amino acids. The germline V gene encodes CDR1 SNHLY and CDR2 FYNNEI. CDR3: CASSASWDRRYQPQHF. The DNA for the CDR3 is TGTGCCAGCAGTGCCTCCTGGGACAGACGATATCAGCCCCAGCATTTT.

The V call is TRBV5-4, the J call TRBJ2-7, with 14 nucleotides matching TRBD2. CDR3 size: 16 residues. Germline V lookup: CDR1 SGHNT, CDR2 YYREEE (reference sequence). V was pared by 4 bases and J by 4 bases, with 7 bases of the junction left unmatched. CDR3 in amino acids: CASSPPGLAGGYEQYF. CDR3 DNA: TGTGCCAGCAGCCCTCCCGGACTAGCGGGGGGTTACGAGCAGTACTTC.

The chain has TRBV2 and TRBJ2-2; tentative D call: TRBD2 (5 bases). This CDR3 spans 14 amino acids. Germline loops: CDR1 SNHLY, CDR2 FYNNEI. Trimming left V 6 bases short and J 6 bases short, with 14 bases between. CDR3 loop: CASRGSSKAGELFF. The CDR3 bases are TGTGCCAGCAGGGGGAGCTCAAAGGCCGGGGAGCTGTTTTTT.

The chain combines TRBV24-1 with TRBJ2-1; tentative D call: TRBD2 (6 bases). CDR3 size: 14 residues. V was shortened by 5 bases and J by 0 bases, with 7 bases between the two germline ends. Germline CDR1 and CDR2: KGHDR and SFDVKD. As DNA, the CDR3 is TGTGCCACCAGTGGGGGGGACTCCTACAATGAGCAGTTCTTC. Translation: CATSGGDSYNEQFF.

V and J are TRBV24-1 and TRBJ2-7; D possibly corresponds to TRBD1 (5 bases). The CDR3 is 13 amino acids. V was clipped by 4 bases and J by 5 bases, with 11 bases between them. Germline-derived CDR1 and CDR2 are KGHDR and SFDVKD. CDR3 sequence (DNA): TGTGCCACCAGTGACAGGGTCGCTGACGAGCAGTACTTC. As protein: CATSDRVADEQYF.

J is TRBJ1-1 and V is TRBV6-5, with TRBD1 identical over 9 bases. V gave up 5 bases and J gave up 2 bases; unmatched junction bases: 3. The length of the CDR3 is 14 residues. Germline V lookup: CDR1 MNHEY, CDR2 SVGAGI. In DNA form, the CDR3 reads TGTGCCAGCAGTCGGGACAGGGTTAACACTGAAGCTTTCTTT. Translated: CASSRDRVNTEAFF.

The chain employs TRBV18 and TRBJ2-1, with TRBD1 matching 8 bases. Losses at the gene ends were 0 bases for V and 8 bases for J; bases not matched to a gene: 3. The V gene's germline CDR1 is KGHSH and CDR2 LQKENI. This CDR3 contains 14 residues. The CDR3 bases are TGTGCCAGCTCACCACCGACAGGGGTCGATGAGCAGTTCTTC. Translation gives CASSPPTGVDEQFF.

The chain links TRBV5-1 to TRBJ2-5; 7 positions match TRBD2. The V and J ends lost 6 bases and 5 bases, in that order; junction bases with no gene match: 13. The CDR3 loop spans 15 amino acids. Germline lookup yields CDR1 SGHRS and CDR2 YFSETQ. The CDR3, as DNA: TGCGCCAGCAAGCGGGGCGCAGACGGGTGGGAGACCCAGTACTTC. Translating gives CASKRGADGWETQYF.

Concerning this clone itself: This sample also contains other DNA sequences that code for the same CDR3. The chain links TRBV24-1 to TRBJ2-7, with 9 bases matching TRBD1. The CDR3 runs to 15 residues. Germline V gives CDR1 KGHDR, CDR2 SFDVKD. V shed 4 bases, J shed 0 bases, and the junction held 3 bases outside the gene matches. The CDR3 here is CATSDPTGGSYEQYF. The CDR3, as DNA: TGTGCCACCAGTGACCCGACAGGGGGCTCCTACGAGCAGTACTTC.

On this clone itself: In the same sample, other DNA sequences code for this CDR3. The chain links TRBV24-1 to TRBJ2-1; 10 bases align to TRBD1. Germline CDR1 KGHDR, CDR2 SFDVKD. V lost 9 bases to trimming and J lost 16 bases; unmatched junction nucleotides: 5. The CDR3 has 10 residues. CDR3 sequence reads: CATHGQGGFF. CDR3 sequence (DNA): TGTGCCACCCATGGACAGGGGGGCTTCTTC.

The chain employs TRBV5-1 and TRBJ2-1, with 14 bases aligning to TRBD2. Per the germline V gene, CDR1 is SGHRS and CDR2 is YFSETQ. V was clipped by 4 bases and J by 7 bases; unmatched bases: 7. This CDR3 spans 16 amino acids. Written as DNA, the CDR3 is TGCGCCAGCAGCCGAGGGACTAGCGGGAGAGGGAATGAGCAGTTCTTC. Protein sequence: CASSRGTSGRGNEQFF.

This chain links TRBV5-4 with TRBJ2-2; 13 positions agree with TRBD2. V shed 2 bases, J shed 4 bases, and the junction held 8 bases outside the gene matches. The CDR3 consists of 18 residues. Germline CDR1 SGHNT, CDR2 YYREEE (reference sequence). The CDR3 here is CASSFGFGTSGATGELFF. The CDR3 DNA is TGTGCCAGCAGCTTCGGATTTGGGACTAGCGGGGCCACCGGGGAGCTGTTTTTT.

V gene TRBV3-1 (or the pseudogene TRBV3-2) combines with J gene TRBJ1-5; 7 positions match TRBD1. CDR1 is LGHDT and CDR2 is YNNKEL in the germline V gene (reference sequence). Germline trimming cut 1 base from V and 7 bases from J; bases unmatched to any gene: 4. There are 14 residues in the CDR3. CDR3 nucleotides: TGTGCCAGCAGCCAAGGACAGGGTCACCAGCCCCAGCATTTT. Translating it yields CASSQGQGHQPQHF.